These 29 T cell receptor beta chains were sequenced from one sample in a study of blood T cell repertoires in COVID-19. TCRdb's table, derived via immunoSEQ multiplex PCR, lists solely in-frame clones and lacks some. Of roughly 110,000 clones in the sample, over 80% are singletons; the top ten hold roughly 0.89%. The material sequenced was peripheral blood. The origin of the receptors is a woman aged 65 to 85 with acute or convalescent COVID-19.

This clone turned up a few times. V and J are TRBV18 and TRBJ2-1; 8 nucleotides line up with TRBD1. CDR1 is KGHSH, CDR2 LQKENI, per germline. Germline trimming cut 4 bases from V and 0 bases from J; bases unmatched to any gene: 2. The CDR3 runs to 15 residues. CDR3 amino acids: CASSRTGSSYNEQFF. CDR3 nucleotide sequence: TGTGCCAGCTCACGGACAGGGAGCTCCTACAATGAGCAGTTCTTC.

The chain carries TRBV6-5 and TRBJ1-1, with D possibly TRBD1 on 6 matching bases. Trimming pared 2 bases from V and 1 base from J, leaving 8 bases between. Looked up from germline, CDR1 is MNHEY and CDR2 is SVGAGI. The CDR3 sequence is 14 residues long. The CDR3 reads CASSYPGQNTEAFF. For the CDR3, the DNA is TGTGCCAGCAGTTACCCGGGACAGAACACTGAAGCTTTCTTT.

V and J are TRBV6-5 and TRBJ1-6; the D gene is possibly TRBD1 (6 bases). The CDR3 extends over 16 amino acids. Germline V CDR1 and CDR2: MNHEY, SVGAGI. V was pared by 0 bases and J by 7 bases, with 13 bases between. The CDR3: CASSYSGGRENSPLHF. DNA of the CDR3: TGTGCCAGCAGTTACTCGGGGGGGCGTGAGAATTCACCCCTCCACTTT.

V and J are TRBV6-2 or TRBV6-3 and TRBJ1-4, with D perhaps TRBD1 (5 bases). Trimming removed 0 bases at V and 2 bases at J, with 13 bases between. Germline CDR1 reads MNHEY; CDR2 reads SVGEGT. The CDR3 is made up of 17 amino acids. The CDR3: CASSYSSTGGTNEKLFF. The CDR3 DNA follows: TGTGCCAGCAGTTACTCGAGTACCGGGGGGACTAATGAAAAACTGTTTTTT.

This chain links TRBV7-9 with TRBJ2-7, with 8 bases matching TRBD2. Looked up from germline, CDR1 is SEHNR and CDR2 is FQNEAQ (reference sequence). The CDR3 loop spans 14 amino acids. V lost 8 bases to trimming and J lost 5 bases; unmatched junction nucleotides: 11. CDR3 region: CASALTSGSNEQYF. As DNA, the CDR3 is TGTGCCAGCGCCTTAACCAGCGGGAGCAACGAGCAGTACTTC. The full variable domain, its missing parts supplied by reference TRBV7-9 and TRBJ2-7, is DTGVSQNPRHKITKRGQNVTFRCDPISEHNRLYWYRQTLGQGPEFLTYFQNEAQLEKSRLLSDRFSAERPKGSFSTLEIQRTEQGDSAMYLCASALTSGSNEQYFGPGTRLTVT.

The chain couples TRBV4-1 to TRBJ2-1, with D tentatively TRBD1 (6 bases). The CDR3 contains 16 residues. The germline V and J ends were trimmed by 3 bases and 9 bases, with 21 bases remaining between them. The germline V gene has CDR1 MGHRA and CDR2 YSYEKL. CDR3 bases: TGCGCCAGCAGCCAGGAAATCCAGGGGCTAGGGGGTGAGCAGTTCTTC. Encoded protein: CASSQEIQGLGGEQFF.

The V gene is TRBV11-2, the J gene TRBJ2-1; TRBD1 might be the D (6 bases). The germline gives CDR1 SGHAT, CDR2 FQNNGV. The CDR3 has 12 amino acids. Trimming pared 5 bases from V and 7 bases from J, leaving 9 bases between. The CDR3 loop reads CASSPTGNEQFF. CDR3 bases: TGTGCCAGCAGCCCTACAGGGAATGAGCAGTTCTTC.

V is TRBV4-2 and J is TRBJ1-4, with 8 bases aligning to TRBD1. V shed 4 bases and J 5 bases; nucleotides not matched to a gene: 12. CDR1 and CDR2 (germline): LGHNA, YNFKEQ. The CDR3 is made up of 17 amino acids. The CDR3 DNA reads as TGTGCCAGCAGCCGTACAGCCGGGAGACAGGGGAATGAAAAACTGTTTTTT. It encodes CASSRTAGRQGNEKLFF.

The rearrangement joins TRBV5-5 to TRBJ2-2; 11 nucleotides line up with TRBD1. In germline, CDR1 is SGHKS, CDR2 YYEKEE (reference sequence). The CDR3 runs 17 residues. Losses at the gene ends were 4 bases for V and 4 bases for J; bases not matched to a gene: 9. Written as DNA, the CDR3 is TGTGCCAGCAGCCGCACCGGGACAGGGGGAGTCACCGGGGAGCTGTTTTTT. Amino acid sequence: CASSRTGTGGVTGELFF.

The V gene is TRBV6-5, the J gene TRBJ2-3, with 9 bases matching TRBD2. The CDR3 is 15 amino acids. V shed 5 bases and J 3 bases; nucleotides not matched to a gene: 6. Germline-derived CDR1 and CDR2 are MNHEY and SVGAGI. The CDR3 DNA is TGTGCCAGCAGTCGCGGGGGGGCCCGTACAGATACGCAGTATTTT. This sequence encodes CASSRGGARTDTQYF.

The chain has TRBV7-3 and TRBJ2-1; tentative D call: TRBD1 (6 bases). Per the germline V gene, CDR1 is SGHTA and CDR2 is FQGTGA. Trimming left V 5 bases short and J 7 bases short, with 12 bases between. The CDR3 contains 13 residues. CDR3 residues: CASSQGRLNEQFF. In nucleotides, the CDR3 is TGTGCCAGCAGCCAGGGGCGGTTAAATGAGCAGTTCTTC.

A single count supports this clone. The V gene is TRBV29-1, the J gene TRBJ1-4; D is possibly TRBD1 (5 bases). This CDR3 comprises 14 residues. V was cut by 7 bases and J by 0 bases, with 12 bases left in between. Germline lookup yields CDR1 SQVTM and CDR2 ANQGSEA. CDR3 sequence reads: CSALPGSTNEKLFF. For the CDR3, the DNA is TGCAGCGCCTTACCAGGGTCAACTAATGAAAAACTGTTTTTT.

The gene calls are TRBV11-2 and TRBJ2-7; D is perhaps TRBD1 (6 bases). CDR1 and CDR2 (germline): SGHAT, FQNNGV. Deletions cut 0 bases from V and 11 bases from J, with 11 bases between. CDR3 length: 12 amino acids. CDR3 in DNA: TGTGCCAGCAGCTTAGATCGAAACAGGGAGTACTTC. The encoded protein is CASSLDRNREYF.

This chain uses TRBV9 with TRBJ2-7; D gene ambiguous. Trimming removed 5 bases at V and 3 bases at J, with 12 bases between. Germline loops: CDR1 SGDLS, CDR2 YYNGEE. CDR3 length equals 13 residues. Written as DNA, the CDR3 is TGTGCCAGCAGTCAAGATCAGTTCTACGAGCAGTACTTC. Translation gives CASSQDQFYEQYF.

This clone appeared once. This rearrangement joins TRBV10-1 to TRBJ2-1, with D perhaps TRBD1 (5 bases). The V and J ends lost 3 bases and 5 bases respectively, with 14 bases between them. From germline, CDR1 is WNHNN and CDR2 SYGVQD (reference sequence). There are 15 residues in the CDR3. Here the CDR3 DNA reads TGCGCCAGCAGTGACCCAGGGCAGTTCGACAATGAGCAGTTCTTC. Amino acids: CASSDPGQFDNEQFF.

CDR3: CASSLTSGAHDTQYF. The CDR3 bases are TGTGCCAGCAGCTTGACTAGCGGGGCCCACGATACGCAGTATTTT. V is TRBV7-2 and J is TRBJ2-3, with 11 bases lining up with TRBD2. Germline CDR1 reads SGHTA; CDR2 reads FQGNSA. Trimming removed 3 bases from V and 6 bases from J; junction bases left unmatched: 5. The CDR3 is made up of 15 amino acids.

This chain links TRBV4-1 with TRBJ2-7; 7 bases line up with TRBD2. This CDR3 spans 15 amino acids. V was clipped by 1 base and J by 0 bases; unmatched bases: 3. In germline, CDR1 is MGHRA, CDR2 YSYEKL. The CDR3 DNA reads as TGCGCCAGCAGCCAAGGTCCGGGAGGCTCCTACGAGCAGTACTTC. The encoded protein is CASSQGPGGSYEQYF.

The chain joins TRBV7-2 to TRBJ1-5; 7 nucleotides line up with TRBD1. J lost 5 bases, V lost 5 bases, and 12 bases had no gene match. This CDR3 is built from 16 residues. Germline V gene lookup returns CDR1 SGHTA and CDR2 FQGNSA. CDR3 amino acids: CASSLIPGDSDQPQHF. CDR3 nucleotide sequence: TGTGCCAGCAGCCTAATACCCGGGGACAGCGATCAGCCCCAGCATTTT.

This chain connects TRBV30 to TRBJ2-5; D is perhaps TRBD2 (5 bases). The germline V and J ends were trimmed by 0 bases and 4 bases, with 12 bases remaining between them. CDR1 and CDR2 from the germline V gene are GTSNPN and SVGIG (reference sequence). The length of the CDR3 is 14 residues. Here the CDR3 DNA reads TGTGCCTGGAGTGTGAATTTCGGAGGAGAGACCCAGTACTTC. It codes for CAWSVNFGGETQYF.

The chain is built from TRBV3-1 (or the pseudogene TRBV3-2) and TRBJ1-3; 7 nucleotides agree with TRBD1. CDR3 length: 16 amino acids. Germline V gives CDR1 LGHDT, CDR2 YNNKEL (reference sequence). J gave up 2 bases and V 3 bases, and 7 bases lay outside the gene matches. CDR3 bases: TGTGCCAGCAGCCAGGGGACAGCTCAGGCTGGAAACACCATATATTTT. Translation gives CASSQGTAQAGNTIYF.

The genes are TRBV29-1 and TRBJ2-7; 9 bases match TRBD1. The CDR3 length is 13 residues. V lost 2 bases, J lost 5 bases, and 4 bases stayed unmatched. Per germline, CDR1 SQVTM and CDR2 ANQGSEA. CDR3 bases: TGCAGCGTTGAATGGGACAGGGCCCACGAGCAGTACTTC. This gives the protein CSVEWDRAHEQYF.

The V and J genes are TRBV11-2 and TRBJ1-1, with 7 bases lining up with TRBD1. After removal of 3 bases from V and 0 bases from J, the junction contained 4 bases not matched to a gene. Germline V gene sequence: CDR1 SGHAT, CDR2 FQNNGV. The CDR3 consists of 15 residues. CDR3 bases: TGTGCCAGCAGCTTTTTGACAGGGTTGAACACTGAAGCTTTCTTT. Amino acids: CASSFLTGLNTEAFF.

This clone was seen a handful of times. This sequence joins TRBV7-9 and TRBJ2-1; possibly TRBD1 for D (6 bases). CDR3 length equals 15 residues. V dropped 1 base and J dropped 7 bases, with 14 bases sitting between them. Germline-derived CDR1 and CDR2 are SEHNR and FQNEAQ (reference sequence). The CDR3 nucleotides are TGTGCCAGCAGCTTAGACGGGACAAGTGGGAATGAGCAGTTCTTC. It codes for CASSLDGTSGNEQFF.

In DNA form, the CDR3 reads TGTGCCAGCGTAGGACAGGCCAATGAAAAACTGTTTTTT. Amino acids: CASVGQANEKLFF. V usage is TRBV2 and J usage is TRBJ1-4; 7 positions match TRBD1. The trim removed 8 bases at V and 5 bases at J, leaving 5 bases unmatched. This CDR3 is 13 amino acids long. Germline assignment: CDR1 SNHLY and CDR2 FYNNEI.

The chain links TRBV29-1 to TRBJ2-1; 9 nucleotides line up with TRBD2. The germline V gene has CDR1 SQVTM and CDR2 ANQGSEA. CDR3 length: 14 amino acids. The trim removed 2 bases at V and 6 bases at J, leaving 5 bases unmatched. The CDR3, as DNA: TGCAGCGTTGAACGTCTAGCGGGAACCAATGAGCAGTTCTTC. The encoded protein is CSVERLAGTNEQFF.

This clone has just one count. The chain joins TRBV24-1 to TRBJ1-5; 8 bases line up with TRBD1. The junction had 15 bases not matched to a gene; V was cut back by 0 bases and J by 0 bases. This CDR3 contains 21 residues. Germline V gene lookup returns CDR1 KGHDR and CDR2 SFDVKD. Here the CDR3 reads CATSDLWSGTGAGYSNQPQHF. The CDR3 nucleotides read TGTGCCACCAGTGATTTGTGGTCGGGGACAGGAGCGGGGTATAGCAATCAGCCCCAGCATTTT.

Comment on this clone: Relative to the germline gene, one junction end is altered; a read error may explain this. V usage is TRBV19 and J usage is TRBJ2-1; TRBD2 aligns across 11 bases. The germline V gene has CDR1 LNHDA and CDR2 SQIVND (reference sequence). This CDR3 spans 15 amino acids. The CDR3 protein is CASSLAGGSHNEQFF. The CDR3 coding sequence is TGTGCCAGTTCTCTAGCGGGAGGCTCCCACAATGAGCAGTTCTTC.

The table lists this clone with a few counts. The chain combines TRBV11-2 with TRBJ1-2, with 7 bases aligning to TRBD1. Germline assignment: CDR1 SGHAT and CDR2 FQNNGV. Trimming cost V 4 bases and J 1 base; bases outside gene matches: 15. The CDR3 runs 18 residues. This CDR3 reads CASSSIRDRRLFNYGYTF. In nucleotides, the CDR3 is TGTGCCAGCAGCTCAATCCGGGACAGACGGCTCTTTAACTATGGCTACACCTTC.

This chain uses TRBV6-5 with TRBJ1-2; TRBD1 might be the D (6 bases). V lost 10 bases to trimming and J lost 5 bases, with 14 bases between them. The CDR3 spans 12 residues. Per germline, CDR1 MNHEY and CDR2 SVGAGI. CDR3 sequence: CAKGEFGYGYTF. The DNA for the CDR3 is TGTGCCAAGGGGGAATTCGGGTATGGCTACACCTTC.